This TCR beta chain originates from a study of beta chain features in type 1 diabetes. In the study overall: Regarding age, gender and cell yields, patients proved similar to healthy donors. Study results and caveats: Type 1 diabetes patients had TCRB CDR3s that were shorter (moderately but significantly so) in all four CD4+ subsets. TCRB repertoires of naive, central memory and Treg cells appeared more similar among patients than among healthy donors.

TCRB transcripts that were expressed got sequenced, as all of the isolated RNA had been reverse transcribed. TCRdb keeps only in-frame clones here, not all; method: immunoSEQ multiplex PCR. The repertoire has 300,000 or so clones, 9.3% of them found once; the top ten carry 0.9% to 1.1%. A word on this clone: What it recognizes is unknown.

The CDR3 runs 12 residues. Once sorted, every population was more than 95% pure. This chain joins TRBV21-1 and TRBJ1-1; TRBD1 reflects the table's D call only, with no check against the DNA. TRBV21-1 is a pseudogene segment. The TCR originated in a young man with type 1 diabetes. The sample comprised central memory CD4+ T cells from blood. The CDR3 bases are TGTGCCAGCAGCAATAGAACAGCAGAAGCTTTCTTT. This encodes CASSNRTAEAFF.